Reported below is one T cell receptor (beta chain). What it binds is not known. Germline V gene data show CDR1 as SGHVS and CDR2 as FQNEAQ. V lost 4 bases and J 8 bases, leaving 9 bases between the germline ends. This CDR3 region has 12 residues. The TCR-sequenced patients were a few responders to pembrolizumab. This record belongs to a study of PD-1 blockade in mismatch repair-deficient tumors. Study-level results: Tumor-resident clones, often absent from pretreatment blood, expanded after pembrolizumab and then contracted.

The repertoire was sequenced with immunoSEQ multiplex PCR; TCRdb's copy has only in-frame clones and lacks some. Of 100,000 to 150,000 clones listed, roughly 86% are singletons. The source is an adult with mismatch repair-deficient cancer. The J gene is TRBJ1-3, the V gene TRBV7-8; D is ambiguous. Sequenced material: peripheral blood, taken 44 weeks after starting pembrolizumab. CDR3 protein: CASSSTADTIYF. In DNA, the CDR3 is TGTGCCAGCAGCTCTACGGCTGACACCATATATTTT.